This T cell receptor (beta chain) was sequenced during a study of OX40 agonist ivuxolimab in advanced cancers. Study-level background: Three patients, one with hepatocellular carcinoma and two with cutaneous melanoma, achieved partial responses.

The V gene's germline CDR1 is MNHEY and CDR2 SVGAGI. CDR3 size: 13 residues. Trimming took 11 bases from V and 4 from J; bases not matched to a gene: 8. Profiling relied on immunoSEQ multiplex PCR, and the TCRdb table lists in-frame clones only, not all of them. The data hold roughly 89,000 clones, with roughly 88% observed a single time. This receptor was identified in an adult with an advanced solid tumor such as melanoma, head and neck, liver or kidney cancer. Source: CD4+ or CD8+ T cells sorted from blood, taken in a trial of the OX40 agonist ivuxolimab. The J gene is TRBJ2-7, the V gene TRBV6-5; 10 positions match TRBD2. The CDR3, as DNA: TGTGCCGGGAGACTAGCGGGTCGATACGAGCAGTACTTC. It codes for CAGRLAGRYEQYF.